The source of this TCR beta chain is a study of blood T cell repertoires in COVID-19. The wider study: The United States, Italy and Spain were the sources of the acute and convalescent COVID-19 samples. T cells, B-cell-depleted T cells, or PBMCs supplied cDNA or gDNA.

This clone was seen only once. The CDR3 is 14 amino acids. Germline V lookup: CDR1 MDHEN, CDR2 SYDVKM. Losses at the gene ends were 4 bases for V and 4 bases for J; bases not matched to a gene: 6. Authors' processing steps: By means of reference gene primer amplification, nucleated cell counts were estimated. Assay used: immunoSEQ multiplex PCR; TCRdb lists only in-frame clones, some missing. D and trimming were read from the DNA, whereas the V and J calls and clone size are those reported in that table. The sample records roughly 120,000 clones, around 85% being singletons. This receptor was identified in a man aged 45-60 years with acute or convalescent COVID-19. This chain connects TRBV28 to TRBJ2-5; 7 nucleotides align to TRBD1. Material: peripheral blood. The CDR3 DNA sequence: TGTGCCAGCAGTTGGGGGACAGCCGGAGAGACCCAGTACTTC. It is translated as CASSWGTAGETQYF. The complete variable domain, with remaining parts taken from reference TRBV28 and TRBJ2-5, reads DVKVTQSSRYLVKRTGEKVFLECVQDMDHENMFWYRQDPGLGLRLIYFSYDVKMKEKGDIPEGYSVSREKKERFSLILESASTNQTSMYLCASSWGTAGETQYFGPGTRLLVL.